Sequencing of this TCR beta chain was carried out in a study of blood T cell repertoires in COVID-19. Assay used: immunoSEQ multiplex PCR; TCRdb lists only in-frame clones, some missing. The table lists some 80,000 clones, about 86% of them singletons. The CDR3 has 14 amino acids. Germline V CDR1 and CDR2: SNHLY, FYNNEI. The V segment lost 6 bases and the J segment 2 bases; nucleotides outside the gene matches: 3. The sample comprised peripheral blood. This chain joins TRBV2 and TRBJ1-5, with 8 bases matching TRBD1. This TCR was recovered from an elderly woman in a cohort sampled during active or convalescent COVID-19. The CDR3 reads CASSLDRGNQPQHF. The CDR3 nucleotides read TGTGCCAGCAGCCTGGACAGGGGCAATCAGCCCCAGCATTTT.